The sequence of this T cell receptor beta chain was determined in a study of T cell repertoires in cytomegalovirus infection. Study-level background: Recently identified HLA-C-restricted CMV epitopes were used, and well-studied HLA-B-restricted CMV epitopes were used as well. Carrying CMV and the relevant HLA type showed in public TCR beta signatures. Study-level results: CMV-specific HLA-C-restricted TCR beta clonotypes dominated the ex vivo response. Identification of carriers of CMV plus the relevant HLA was performed using cumulative public TCR beta family frequency.

A remark on this clonotype: The antigen is not known.

TCRdb processed the reads anew with MiXCR; each CDR3 protein has one entry. The sample has roughly 990,000 distinct CDR3 sequences; around 31% are singletons. V was shortened by 1 base and J by 7 bases, with 20 bases between the two germline ends. There are 17 residues in the CDR3. V and J are TRBV12-3 or TRBV12-4 and TRBJ2-4; possibly TRBD1 for D (6 bases). This specimen was cultured CD8+ T cells from PBMCs, taken from culture after CMV antigen stimulation. This receptor was taken from a human donor in good health (CMV status not recorded). Some clones in this sample may be carry-over from other donors' samples. The CDR3: CASSLDPGTLFPNIQYF. DNA for the CDR3: TGTGCCAGCAGTTTAGACCCCGGGACACTCTTCCCCAACATTCAGTACTTC.